One sample yielded the 18 T cell receptor beta chains listed below, sequenced in a study of Graves' ophthalmopathy and Graves' hyperthyroidism. From RNA, the CDR3 regions of TCR beta chains were amplified and sequenced. Second-round multiplex PCR followed a first-round RT-PCR using HTBI primers. TCRdb itself ran the multiplex PCR reads through MiXCR, one entry per CDR3 protein. The sample carries around 600,000 distinct CDR3 sequences, 35% to 45% recorded once. The sample consisted of peripheral blood. All receptors derive from an adult man with Graves' ophthalmopathy.

The CDR3, as DNA: TGTGCCAGCAGCTGGGATTCACCCCTCCACTTT. Amino acid sequence: CASSWDSPLHF. The chain has TRBV7-9 and TRBJ1-6; no definite D call. The CDR3 totals 11 residues. Germline V lookup: CDR1 SEHNR, CDR2 FQNEAQ (reference sequence). The V and J ends lost 4 bases and 8 bases respectively, with 3 bases between them.

The sample holds many counts of this clonotype. The chain is built from TRBV12-3 or TRBV12-4 and TRBJ2-7, with D perhaps TRBD2 (5 bases). Trimming stripped 1 base from V and 2 bases from J, with 9 bases between. This CDR3 is built from 14 residues. Here the CDR3 reads CASSLGRRAYEQYF. The CDR3 nucleotides are TGTGCCAGCAGTTTAGGTCGGCGGGCCTACGAGCAGTACTTC.

This clonotype has more than one count but fewer than ten. The chain combines TRBV4-1 with TRBJ1-1, with D tentatively TRBD1 (5 bases). This CDR3 has 16 amino acids. Trimming stripped 1 base from V and 1 base from J, with 13 bases between. Looked up from germline, CDR1 is MGHRA and CDR2 is YSYEKL. CDR3 nucleotide sequence: TGCGCCAGCAGCCAAGGACCTCGGACAAAGAACACTGAAGCTTTCTTT. It translates to CASSQGPRTKNTEAFF.

V is TRBV29-1 and J is TRBJ2-7; weak D call: TRBD1 (6 bases). CDR3 length: 12 amino acids. Deletions cut 7 bases from V and 3 bases from J, with 13 bases between. The germline gives CDR1 SQVTM, CDR2 ANQGSEA. DNA for the CDR3: TGCAGCGCCGTCGACAGGCTCTACGAGCAGTACTTC. Translating gives CSAVDRLYEQYF.

J is TRBJ2-2 and V is TRBV12-3 or TRBV12-4; D gene unclear. This CDR3 region has 15 residues. With 9 bases removed from V and 0 bases from J, the gap between germline ends came to 14 bases. This CDR3 reads CASFRNGPNTGELFF. The DNA for the CDR3 is TGTGCCAGTTTTAGGAACGGCCCGAACACCGGGGAGCTGTTTTTT.

This clonotype was seen repeatedly, ten times or more. J is TRBJ2-5 and V is TRBV13; D not resolved. The CDR3 covers 12 residues. CDR1 and CDR2 from the germline V gene are PRHDT and FYEKMQ (reference sequence). The V gene lost 5 bases and the J gene lost 5 bases, with 9 bases spanning the gap. The chain's CDR3 is CASSLLAETQYF. The CDR3, as DNA: TGTGCCAGCAGCCTTCTCGCGGAGACCCAGTACTTC. Combining the CDR3 with reference TRBV13 and TRBJ2-5 gives the whole variable domain AAGVIQSPRHLIKEKRETATLKCYPIPRHDTVYWYQQGPGQDPQFLISFYEKMQSDKGSIPDRFSAQQFSDYHSELNMSSLELGDSALYFCASSLLAETQYFGPGTRLLVL.

V usage is TRBV25-1 and J usage is TRBJ1-5; the D is unclear. The germline CDR1 and CDR2 sequences are MGHDK and SYGVNS. V was pared by 5 bases and J by 7 bases, with 12 bases between. This CDR3 comprises 13 residues. The CDR3 protein is CASSFGGRQPQHF. The CDR3 DNA is TGTGCCAGCAGTTTTGGAGGGAGACAGCCCCAGCATTTT. The variable domain in full, completed from reference TRBV25-1 and TRBJ1-5, reads EADIYQTPRYLVIGTGKKITLECSQTMGHDKMYWYQQDPGMELHLIHYSYGVNSTEKGDLSSESTVSRIRTEHFPLTLESARPSHTSQYLCASSFGGRQPQHFGDGTRLSIL.

This clonotype came up many times. Germline and junction disagree at one end, which may indicate a read error. V gene TRBV10-3 combines with J gene TRBJ2-7; perhaps D is TRBD1 or TRBD2 (6 bases each). This CDR3 is 15 amino acids long. Germline CDR1 ENHRY, CDR2 SYGVKD. CDR3 in amino acids: CASSPRRGNVYEQYF. The CDR3 nucleotides are TGTGCCAGCAGTCCCCGGAGGGGGAACGTCTACGAGCAGTACTTC.

V gene TRBV24-1 combines with J gene TRBJ1-2; a possible D gene is TRBD1 (5 bases). The CDR3 sequence is 15 residues long. V was pared by 7 bases and J by 8 bases, with 22 bases between. Germline V gene lookup returns CDR1 KGHDR and CDR2 SFDVKD. The CDR3 coding sequence is TGTGCCACCAGCGCCGGGACCCGAATCGGGTTCGGCTACACCTTC. Its protein is CATSAGTRIGFGYTF.

This clonotype has at least ten counts. This chain uses TRBV12-3 or TRBV12-4 with TRBJ1-1, with D possibly matching TRBD1 (5 bases). Trimming pared 5 bases from V and 0 bases from J, leaving 13 bases between. The CDR3 extends over 15 amino acids. The CDR3 spells CASSLGTRLNTEAFF. Here the CDR3 DNA reads TGTGCCAGCAGTCTTGGGACTCGACTGAACACTGAAGCTTTCTTT.

This clonotype has just a few counts. The CDR3 DNA follows: TGTGCCAGCAGTGAATTCGGAGGACTAGCGGGGGGACGAACCGGGGAGCTGTTTTTT. Amino acids: CASSEFGGLAGGRTGELFF. The V gene is TRBV2, the J gene TRBJ2-2; 14 nucleotides match TRBD2. CDR1 is SNHLY and CDR2 is FYNNEI in the germline V gene. The CDR3 contains 19 residues. V lost 2 bases to trimming and J lost 5 bases; unmatched junction nucleotides: 10.

This clonotype was seen repeatedly, ten times or more. The rearrangement uses TRBV12-3 or TRBV12-4 and TRBJ2-2; no clear D gene. The CDR3 has 16 residues. Trimming removed 4 bases at V and 4 bases at J, with 16 bases between. The CDR3 here is CASSYGPVGSTGELFF. The CDR3, as DNA: TGTGCCAGCAGTTACGGTCCTGTAGGAAGCACCGGGGAGCTGTTTTTT.

The chain couples TRBV6-6 to TRBJ2-5, with D maybe TRBD2 (6 bases). Trimming shortened V by 0 bases and J by 2 bases, and 10 bases separated the two germline ends. The CDR3 has 15 amino acids. Germline-derived CDR1 and CDR2 are MNHNY and SVGAGI (reference sequence). The CDR3 nucleotides are TGTGCCAGCAGTTACTCGGAGGGATATCAAGAGACCCAGTACTTC. It translates to CASSYSEGYQETQYF.

The chain is built from TRBV2 and TRBJ1-1, with D hard to call. Trimming pared 5 bases from V and 0 bases from J, leaving 16 bases between. The CDR3 runs to 16 residues. CDR1 and CDR2 (germline): SNHLY, FYNNEI. CDR3: CASSLRVAGLNTEAFF. CDR3 DNA: TGTGCCAGCAGTCTACGGGTAGCGGGTCTGAACACTGAAGCTTTCTTT.

This chain links TRBV2 with TRBJ2-2, with D possibly being TRBD1 (5 bases). The CDR3 runs 13 residues. The ends were cut back, 8 bases at V and 3 bases at J, with 10 bases in the middle. Germline-derived CDR1 and CDR2 are SNHLY and FYNNEI. The CDR3 region has the DNA TGTGCCAGCTTAGACAGAGACACCGGGGAGCTGTTTTTT. Protein product: CASLDRDTGELFF.

V usage is TRBV25-1 and J usage is TRBJ1-3, with D maybe TRBD1 (6 bases). The CDR3 runs to 15 residues. Germline V lookup: CDR1 MGHDK, CDR2 SYGVNS. The ends were cut back, 8 bases at V and 4 bases at J, with 18 bases in the middle. The CDR3 DNA reads TGTGCCAGCGTATCTCGGGGGCCGTACGGAAACACCATATATTTT. Translating gives CASVSRGPYGNTIYF.

At least ten counts were recorded for this clonotype. This chain links TRBV9 with TRBJ1-2, with unresolved D. The CDR3 length is 15 residues. From germline, CDR1 is SGDLS and CDR2 YYNGEE. Between the trimmed V and J ends, which lost 0 bases and 0 bases, there was a span of 9 bases. The CDR3 DNA reads TGTGCCAGCAGCGTAGGAGGGATAGCTAACTATGGCTACACCTTC. Translated, it gives CASSVGGIANYGYTF. The full variable domain, its missing parts supplied by reference TRBV9 and TRBJ1-2, is DSGVTQTPKHLITATGQRVTLRCSPRSGDLSVYWYQQSLDQGLQFLIQYYNGEERAKGNILERFSAQQFPDLHSELNLSSLELGDSALYFCASSVGGIANYGYTFGSGTRLTVV.

The chain couples TRBV12-5 to TRBJ1-3, with D uncertain. The CDR3 totals 15 residues. The V gene lost 5 bases and the J gene lost 4 bases, with 15 bases spanning the gap. Germline CDR1 and CDR2: LGHNT and FRNRAP. The CDR3 nucleotides read TGTGCTAGTGGTAATTCGGTGCGCAAGGGAAACACCATATATTTT. Encoded protein: CASGNSVRKGNTIYF.